The 6 T cell receptor beta chains below were found in one sample sequenced in a study of T cells in localized non-small cell lung cancer (dated by TCRdb to 2019 to 2021). The library was generated by the immunoSEQ multiplex PCR assay. Here the immuneACCESS table is served through TCRdb, limited to in-frame sequences with V and J called. Missing clones are a known gap in these copies; in checked studies unresolved V genes cover under half, and the rest lacks a known reason. The sample table contains tens of thousands of clones; only one count was recorded for roughly 89% of them. Less than 6.5% of the sample is in the top ten clones. The specimen was peripheral blood mononuclear cells, collected before any cancer treatment. Receptor source: a male donor older than 55 with stage II lung adenocarcinoma.

This rearrangement joins TRBV28 to TRBJ2-5, with no clear D. This CDR3 spans 13 amino acids. Germline CDR1 and CDR2: MDHEN and SYDVKM. V shed 3 bases and J shed 1 base, with 6 bases lying between them. This chain's CDR3 is CASSLSVQETQYF. The CDR3, as DNA: TGTGCCAGCAGTTTGAGTGTCCAAGAGACCCAGTACTTC.

This clone was recorded only once. The chain has TRBV5-4 and TRBJ2-7; possible D gene TRBD1, 5 bases. The germline V gene has CDR1 SGHNT and CDR2 YYREEE (reference sequence). The V gene lost 1 base and the J gene lost 6 bases, with 11 bases spanning the gap. The CDR3 spans 13 residues. Here the CDR3 DNA reads TGTGCCAGCAGCTTGCCAGGGTTAGGCGAGCAGTACTTC. Residues: CASSLPGLGEQYF.

This chain links TRBV4-1 with TRBJ1-2; D is unclear. Germline-derived CDR1 and CDR2 are MGHRA and YSYEKL. The CDR3 totals 13 residues. The ends were cut back, 5 bases at V and 1 base at J, with 8 bases in the middle. Here the CDR3 DNA reads TGCGCCAGCAGCGAAAAGGATAACTATGGCTACACCTTC. Amino acid sequence: CASSEKDNYGYTF.

The chain recombines TRBV18 with TRBJ2-2; D unresolved. V lost 0 bases and J lost 1, with 15 bases in between. CDR1 is KGHSH and CDR2 is LQKENI in the germline V gene. The CDR3 sequence is 18 residues long. CDR3 bases: TGTGCCAGCTCACCACCGAAGATAGTAACGGGGAACACCGGGGAGCTGTTTTTT. Its protein is CASSPPKIVTGNTGELFF.

The rearrangement uses TRBV11-3 and TRBJ1-1; TRBD1 is a possible D gene (6 bases). This CDR3 region has 15 residues. Trimming removed 1 base from V and 1 base from J, with 10 bases in between. The germline V gene has CDR1 SGHNT and CDR2 YENEEA. The CDR3 coding sequence is TGTGCCAGCAGCTTAGGGCGGGGGGCGAACACTGAAGCTTTCTTT. This encodes CASSLGRGANTEAFF.

The sample holds one count of this clone. The V and J genes are TRBV5-1 and TRBJ2-6; TRBD1 matches 7 bases. The ends lost 4 bases at V and 0 bases at J; junction bases unmatched: 19. The CDR3 runs 21 residues. Looked up from germline, CDR1 is SGHRS and CDR2 is YFSETQ. This CDR3 reads CASSQRPTTTGLSSGANVLTF. In nucleotides, the CDR3 is TGCGCCAGCAGCCAACGGCCTACAACGACAGGGTTAAGCTCTGGGGCCAACGTCCTGACTTTC. Based on the CDR3 plus reference TRBV5-1 and TRBJ2-6, the full variable domain is KAGVTQTPRYLIKTRGQQVTLSCSPISGHRSVSWYQQTPGQGLQFLFEYFSETQRNKGNFPGRFSGRQFSNSRSEMNVSTLELGDSALYLCASSQRPTTTGLSSGANVLTFGAGSRLTVL.